This entry describes one TCR beta chain. This clone's antigen is unknown. Base-call qualities are not available, and no considerably larger clone is one nucleotide away. The data were taken from a study of post-analysis software for immune sequencing data (dated by TCRdb to about 2015). At the level of the whole study: Disease courses on record covered relapsing-remitting, secondary progressive and progressive-relapsing multiple sclerosis, though some patients had no subtype annotation. The multiple sclerosis patient repertoires were compared with about a dozen previously published healthy control repertoires from donors aged about 6 to 26 years. A subset of samples was prepared in parallel using single-end sample barcoding, then pooled and co-amplified after Illumina adapter ligation.

To demonstrate the VDJtools post-analysis software, TCR beta repertoires were profiled from the peripheral blood of roughly 12 young patients with multiple sclerosis. The multiple sclerosis patients were children and adolescents ranging in age from roughly 6 to 15 years. The CDR3 runs 15 amino acids, cysteine and phenylalanine included. Only CDR3 DNA remains: 45 bases, in frame from the first base. Trimming removed 4 bases from V and 6 bases from J, leaving 16 bases between the germline ends. CDR1 and CDR2, per the germline V gene, are ENHRY and SYGVKD. Paper-wide results and their limitations: The control group was slightly older than the multiple sclerosis patient group. Normalized Chao1 diversity was significantly lower in multiple sclerosis patients than controls, suggesting substantial peripheral T-cell clonal expansion. Four to six TRBV segments, including TRBV5-6, TRBV5-1 and TRBV20-1, were significantly more frequent in patients than controls. Direct clustering with F measure showed strong co-clustering of samples prepared in the same batch, prompting a batch-effect correction.

Libraries were built with PCR. The sequencer was an Illumina HiSeq 2500. Unique molecular identifiers were incorporated into TCR beta cDNA libraries to reduce PCR and sequencing biases. About 500,000 cDNA molecules were obtained for every 1 to 10 million input T cells, so each molecule roughly corresponded to one T cell. The patient libraries were prepared and sequenced using the same protocol as the earlier healthy control dataset. Samples belonging to the same batch were prepared together, multiplexed and sequenced on a shared HiSeq lane. The authors processed their data as follows. MIGEC was used to process the raw barcoded reads, and molecular identifier groups with only a single read were discarded before consensus assembly and CDR3 extraction. VDJtools was used for post-analysis of the clonotype tables, and diversity was normalized by down-sampling every dataset to the size of the smallest sample. In repertoire overlap clustering, CDR3 amino acid sequences, but not nucleotide sequences, were matched to correct batch-related cross-sample contamination. The public reads were run again by TCRdb, first through fastp at Q25 and then through MiXCR, and only productive beta chains were kept. For every CDR3 protein sequence, its rows merge into one entry that carries the most common genes and DNA. TCRdb's processing, not the authors', yielded these V and J calls. For this sample there are roughly 670,000 distinct CDR3 sequences; 55% to 60% appear just once. The ten largest clones take up approximately 10% of the sample.

The TCR comes from a girl aged 2 to 9 with multiple sclerosis. The chain couples TRBV10-3 to TRBJ2-1; the D gene cannot be named for sure. What was sequenced was blood. The DNA sequence reads TGTGCCATCAGTGGACGCGGTATTTTCGGCAATGAGCAGTTCTTC. This is translated as CAISGRGIFGNEQFF.